The present TCR beta chain was sequenced within a study of beta chain features in type 1 diabetes. Study-wide findings and caveats: Fewer junction insertions and more nucleotide deletions appeared in type 1 diabetes patients. Significant though moderate, a shortening of TCRB CDR3s appeared in all four CD4+ subsets of Type 1 diabetes patients. Patients showed naive, central memory and Treg TCRB repertoires that appeared more similar than those of healthy donors.

Remarks on this clone: Its antigen is still unknown.

A single heparinised blood sample, averaging around 0.11 L, was obtained per donor. CDR1 is SNHLY and CDR2 is FYNNEI in the germline V gene. V lost 6 bases and J lost 3; bases outside the gene matches: 4. The length of the CDR3 is 15 residues. Sequenced material consisted of expressed TCRB transcripts (all of the isolated RNA was reverse transcribed). Produced via immunoSEQ multiplex PCR; TCRdb's table is partial and in-frame only. Of roughly 150,000 clones in the sample, roughly 10% were seen once. This sequence was found in a woman in her twenties or thirties with type 1 diabetes. The sample taken for sequencing was central memory CD4+ T cells from blood. The V gene is TRBV2, the J gene TRBJ2-5; 13 nucleotides agree with TRBD2. The CDR3 bases are TGTGCCAGCAGCGACGGACTAGCGGGAGAAGAGACCCAGTACTTC. Amino acid sequence: CASSDGLAGEETQYF.